This T cell receptor (beta chain) was retrieved from a study of T cell responses to AZD1222 COVID-19 vaccine. Regarding this clone: What it recognizes is unknown.

Findings and limits, study-wide: The number of AZD1222 recipients seropositive at baseline was only 5 to 7. Nearly half of unique spike-specific TCRs reportedly avoided B.1.351 and B.1.1.7 mutated regions. White British ancestry dominated among donors, who included more females, and clonal diversity was possibly underestimated.

Germline CDR1 is SGDLS and CDR2 is YYNGEE. This CDR3 spans 14 amino acids. The V end was cut by 4 bases, the J end by 9 bases, with 17 bases between. Sequencing used immunoSEQ multiplex PCR; TCRdb keeps in-frame clones, though not all of them. The sample has about 150,000 clones, 88% seen once. The TCR originated in an adult who had recovered from COVID-19. The chain has TRBV9 and TRBJ2-1; D call uncertain. The sample here was peripheral blood, taken after recovery from COVID-19. CDR3 sequence: CASSPQSQSIEQFF. Written as DNA, the CDR3 is TGTGCCAGCAGCCCACAGAGCCAGTCGATTGAGCAGTTCTTC.